A selection of T cell receptor beta chains follows, all from one sample in a study of blood T cell repertoires in COVID-19. Measured with immunoSEQ multiplex PCR; TCRdb has only the in-frame clones, and not every one. The sample holds under 250,000 clones; about 91% are singletons and the top ten take roughly 1.2%. The sample was peripheral blood. Every receptor here comes from a man between 25 and 39 years old with acute or convalescent COVID-19. Both conserved end residues are part of each CDR3.

CDR3	J	V
CAISRTGGGEKLFF	TRBJ1-4	TRBV10-3
CASSQELAGGRHSPLHF	TRBJ1-6	TRBV3-1/TRBV3-2
CASSRAGTYNTGELFF	TRBJ2-2	TRBV5-4
CASSVGAAGTGSTDTQYF	TRBJ2-3	TRBV9
CASSYILSYNEQFF	TRBJ2-1	TRBV6-5
CASSEVSTSSTDTQYF	TRBJ2-3	TRBV2
CASSVDINYGYTF	TRBJ1-2	TRBV9
CAWVVGRGTEAFF	TRBJ1-1	TRBV30
CASSPYGTSGGEGQFF	TRBJ2-1	TRBV5-1
CSASQTATYEQYF	TRBJ2-7	TRBV20-1
CASSETGTINEQFF	TRBJ2-1	TRBV6-6
CASSQDGGPTDTQYF	TRBJ2-3	TRBV3-1/TRBV3-2
CASSLRGGANTGELFF	TRBJ2-2	TRBV28
CASRQILDYNEQFF	TRBJ2-1	TRBV5-1
CASSVGGGGLNEKLFF	TRBJ1-4	TRBV2
CAAIGRGQSEQFF	TRBJ2-1	TRBV19
CASSQSRTGGEKLFF	TRBJ1-4	TRBV4-2
CAISSTETSTDTQYF	TRBJ2-3	TRBV10-3
CASSYSRQGLSYEQYF	TRBJ2-7	TRBV6-5
CASSFDRETQYF	TRBJ2-5	TRBV27
CASSFARQGETFF	TRBJ1-1	TRBV5-1
CASSHWTGVNYGYTF	TRBJ1-2	TRBV4-1
CASSQGDRGRLTEAFF	TRBJ1-1	TRBV3-1/TRBV3-2
CASSPSGSYPDTQYF	TRBJ2-3	TRBV5-1
CASSLEGFTKNIQYF	TRBJ2-4	TRBV5-1
CATSNPGQRPVNYGYTF	TRBJ1-2	TRBV15
CASSSGGNEKLFF	TRBJ1-4	TRBV6-1
CASSSSGIADTQYF	TRBJ2-3	TRBV2
CASSGLPLGLAGVDNEQFF	TRBJ2-1	TRBV9
CASSHTVRDRVREQYF	TRBJ2-7	TRBV18
CASSATYRGGTEAFF	TRBJ1-1	TRBV6-4
CASSKDRGDYGYTF	TRBJ1-2	TRBV27
CASSMPGLGVEQYF	TRBJ2-7	TRBV5-6
CASSYRDRGPNYGYTF	TRBJ1-2	TRBV6-5
CASSSKGADTQYF	TRBJ2-3	TRBV27
CASSFMRTRWGHTQYF	TRBJ2-3	TRBV28
CASSLAGLHNEQFF	TRBJ2-1	TRBV28
CASSPMGGKERGYTF	TRBJ1-2	TRBV4-1
CASSFRGRDNEQFF	TRBJ2-1	TRBV7-9
CASNPTGSGNTIYF	TRBJ1-3	TRBV6-5